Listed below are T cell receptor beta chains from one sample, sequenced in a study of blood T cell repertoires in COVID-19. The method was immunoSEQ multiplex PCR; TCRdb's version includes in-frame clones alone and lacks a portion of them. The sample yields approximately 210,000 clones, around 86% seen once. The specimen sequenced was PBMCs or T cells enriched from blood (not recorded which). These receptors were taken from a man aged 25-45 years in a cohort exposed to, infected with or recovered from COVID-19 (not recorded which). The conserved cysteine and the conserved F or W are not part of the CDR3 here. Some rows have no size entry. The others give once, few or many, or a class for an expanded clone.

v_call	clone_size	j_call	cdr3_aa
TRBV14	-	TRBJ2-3	ASSFQRELQY
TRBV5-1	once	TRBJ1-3	ASSPWTVGNTIY
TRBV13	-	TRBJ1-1	ASSPLTSEAF
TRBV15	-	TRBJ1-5	ATSRDFIQPQH
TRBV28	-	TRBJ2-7	ASSQPRLVAGYRSYEQY
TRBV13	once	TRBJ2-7	ASSLRRGHYEQY
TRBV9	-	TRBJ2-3	ASSVGLAGASDTQY
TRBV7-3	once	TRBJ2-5	ASSLRDSGGETQY
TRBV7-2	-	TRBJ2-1	ASSSYQGGYNEQF
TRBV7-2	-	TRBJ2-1	ASSPREGHNEQF
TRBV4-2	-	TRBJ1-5	ASSQSKGNQPQH
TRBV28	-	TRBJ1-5	ATLPGGPGSNQPQH
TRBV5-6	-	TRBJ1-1	ASSLFGSGAF
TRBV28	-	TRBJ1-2	ASSSILPLQGRFHYGYT
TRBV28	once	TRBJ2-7	ASSSGQGELVYEQY
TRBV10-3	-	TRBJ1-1	ASSGGGNTEAF
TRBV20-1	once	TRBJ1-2	SASLAMTGGSGGYT
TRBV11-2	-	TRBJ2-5	ASNPSTGETQY
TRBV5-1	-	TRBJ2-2	ASSLTPGLAGFYGELF
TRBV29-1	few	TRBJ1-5	SAQLFNQPQH
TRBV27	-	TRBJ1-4	ASSLFYRDRGEKLF
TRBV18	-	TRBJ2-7	ASSPRTGVGMDEQY
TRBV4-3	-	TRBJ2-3	ASSQDTTSGSITDTQY
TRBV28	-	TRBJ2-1	ASSLWPAKREVTYNEQF
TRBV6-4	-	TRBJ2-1	ASSELLAGDRADEQF
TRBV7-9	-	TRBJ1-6	ASSQIGGSPLH
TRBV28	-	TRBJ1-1	ASSPHPRDYTEAF
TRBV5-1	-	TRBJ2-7	ASNQPGTGTIEQY
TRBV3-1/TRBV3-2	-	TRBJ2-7	ASSRVAGNEQY
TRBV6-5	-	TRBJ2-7	ASSPGTHLAYEQY
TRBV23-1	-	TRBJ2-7	ASSRQTEPGTGGHEQY
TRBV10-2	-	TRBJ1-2	ASTSGGSDYGYT